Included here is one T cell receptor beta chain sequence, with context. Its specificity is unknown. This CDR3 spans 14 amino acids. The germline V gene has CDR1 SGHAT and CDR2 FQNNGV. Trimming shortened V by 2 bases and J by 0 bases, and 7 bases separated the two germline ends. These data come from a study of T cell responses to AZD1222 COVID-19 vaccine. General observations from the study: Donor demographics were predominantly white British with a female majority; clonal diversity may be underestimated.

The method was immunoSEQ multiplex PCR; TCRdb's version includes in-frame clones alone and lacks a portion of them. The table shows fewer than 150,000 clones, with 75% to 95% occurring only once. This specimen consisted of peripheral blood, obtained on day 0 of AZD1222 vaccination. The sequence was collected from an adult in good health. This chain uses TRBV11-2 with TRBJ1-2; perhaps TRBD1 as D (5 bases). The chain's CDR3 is CASSLSGTNYGYTF. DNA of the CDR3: TGTGCCAGCAGCTTATCAGGGACTAACTATGGCTACACCTTC.